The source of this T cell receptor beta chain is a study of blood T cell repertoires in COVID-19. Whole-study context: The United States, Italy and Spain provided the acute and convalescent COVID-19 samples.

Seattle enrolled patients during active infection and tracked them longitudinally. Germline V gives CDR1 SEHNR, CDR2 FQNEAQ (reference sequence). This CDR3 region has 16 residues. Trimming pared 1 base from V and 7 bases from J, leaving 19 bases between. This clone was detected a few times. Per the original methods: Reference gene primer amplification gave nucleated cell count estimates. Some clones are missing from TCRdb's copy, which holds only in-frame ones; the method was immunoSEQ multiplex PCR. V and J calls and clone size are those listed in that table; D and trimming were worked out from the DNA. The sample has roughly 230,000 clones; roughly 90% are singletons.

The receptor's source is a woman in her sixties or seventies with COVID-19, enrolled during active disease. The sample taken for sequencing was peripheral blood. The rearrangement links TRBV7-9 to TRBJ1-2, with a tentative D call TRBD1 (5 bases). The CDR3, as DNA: TGTGCCAGCAGCTTAGATGGTGACAGCGCCACGGGTGGCTACACCTTC. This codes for CASSLDGDSATGGYTF.